This T cell receptor beta chain came from a study of blood T cell repertoires in COVID-19. Recovered status in Cohort 3 required two negative PCRs, clearance, or symptom resolution. Methods used by the authors: Estimated nucleated cell counts came from reference gene primer amplification. Clones were read by immunoSEQ multiplex PCR, and TCRdb kept only the in-frame ones, dropping some. That table furnishes V, J and clone size, whereas the DNA furnished D and trimming. The sample shows over 130,000 clones, roughly 79% of them seen only once. V was clipped by 3 bases and J by 4 bases, with 9 bases between them. Germline V gene sequence: CDR1 LNHDA, CDR2 SQIVND (reference sequence). The CDR3 loop spans 13 amino acids.

The V gene is TRBV19, the J gene TRBJ1-1; D might be TRBD1 (5 bases). This receptor was obtained from a woman aged 45-65 years who had recovered from COVID-19. Sequencing used PBMCs or T cells enriched from blood (not recorded which). In DNA, the CDR3 is TGTGCCAGTAGTATCGGGGGTCCCACTGAAGCTTTCTTT. Protein: CASSIGGPTEAFF.